This T cell receptor beta chain was identified in a study of cytomegalovirus exposure and HLA in healthy donors. The CDR3 has 16 amino acids. 60 Vbeta and 13 Jbeta primers were used in PCR. The data were produced by immunoSEQ multiplex PCR, yet TCRdb's version contains in-frame clones alone and is incomplete. The sample carries 95,000 to 150,000 clones, 80% recorded once. This rearrangement joins TRBV21-1 to TRBJ2-7; the D segment call TRBD1 is taken from the table without a DNA check. TRBV21-1 is listed as a pseudogene. The sequenced material came from PBMCs. This clonotype originated in a female donor in good health and CMV-seronegative. CDR3 loop: CASSRTGIFVTYEQYF. The CDR3 DNA reads as TGTGCCAGCAGCAGGACAGGGATTTTTGTCACCTACGAGCAGTACTTC.